This T cell receptor beta chain was identified during a study of blood T cells in healthy people across ages. Sample-barcoded 5' priming and a J-beta primer mix drove a second PCR of about 7 to 11 cycles. TCRdb processed the 5' RACE reads anew with MiXCR; each CDR3 protein has one entry. Among roughly 1,500,000 distinct CDR3 sequences listed, 34% were seen once. The CDR3 has 16 residues. CDR1 DFQATT and CDR2 SNEGSKA come from the germline V gene (reference sequence). V gave up 0 bases and J gave up 6 bases, with 18 bases separating them. This chain uses TRBV20-1 with TRBJ2-1, with no clear D. Specimen: blood. The sequence was obtained from a woman in her twenties or thirties in good health. The CDR3 here is CSARDWVGAPVNEQFF. CDR3 nucleotides: TGCAGTGCTAGAGATTGGGTTGGCGCACCTGTCAATGAGCAGTTCTTC.